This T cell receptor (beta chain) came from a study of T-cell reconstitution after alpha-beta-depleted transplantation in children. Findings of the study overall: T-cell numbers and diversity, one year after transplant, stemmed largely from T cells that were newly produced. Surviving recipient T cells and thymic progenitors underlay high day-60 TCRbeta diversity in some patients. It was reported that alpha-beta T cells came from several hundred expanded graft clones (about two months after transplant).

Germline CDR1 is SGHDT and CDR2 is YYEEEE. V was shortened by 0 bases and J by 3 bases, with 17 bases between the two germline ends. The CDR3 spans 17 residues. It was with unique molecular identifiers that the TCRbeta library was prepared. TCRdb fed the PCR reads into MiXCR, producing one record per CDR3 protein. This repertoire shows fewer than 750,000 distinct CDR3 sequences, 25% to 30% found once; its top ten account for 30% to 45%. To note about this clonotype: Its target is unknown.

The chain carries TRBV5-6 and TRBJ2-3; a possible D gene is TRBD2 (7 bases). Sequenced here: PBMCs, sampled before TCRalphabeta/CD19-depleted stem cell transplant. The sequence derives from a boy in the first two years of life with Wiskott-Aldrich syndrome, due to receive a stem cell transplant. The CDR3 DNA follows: TGTGCCAGCAGCTTGGCCTGGAGAGGGAGGGGGACAGATACGCAGTATTTT. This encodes CASSLAWRGRGTDTQYF. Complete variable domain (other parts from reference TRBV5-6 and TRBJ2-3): DAGVTQSPTHLIKTRGQQVTLRCSPKSGHDTVSWYQQALGQGPQFIFQYYEEEERQRGNFPDRFSGHQFPNYSSELNVNALLLGDSALYLCASSLAWRGRGTDTQYFGPGTRLTVL.